A single sample is the source of the 7 T cell receptor beta chains below, sequenced in a study of blood T cell repertoires in COVID-19 (dated by TCRdb to 2020 to 2021). Receptor amplification or capture employed the immunoSEQ multiplex PCR assay. The table comes from immuneACCESS by way of TCRdb, which keeps in-frame sequences with V and J called. Part of the clones is missing from these tables; in studies checked, under half for an unresolved V gene and the rest for unknown reasons. The sample table holds fewer than 200,000 clones, of which around 79% were seen once. The ten largest account for roughly 28% of the sample. The sample taken for sequencing was peripheral blood. The receptors were gathered from a woman in her sixties or seventies with acute or convalescent COVID-19.

The genes are TRBV7-6 and TRBJ2-3, with D maybe TRBD2 (6 bases). V dropped 5 bases and J dropped 0 bases, with 15 bases sitting between them. The germline gives CDR1 SGHVS, CDR2 FNYEAQ. This CDR3 spans 16 amino acids. The CDR3 sequence: CASSPWAGSSTDTQYF. DNA of the CDR3: TGTGCCAGCAGCCCCTGGGCGGGATCTAGCACAGATACGCAGTATTTT.

The chain uses TRBV4-1 and TRBJ2-4; D is perhaps TRBD2 (5 bases). CDR3 size: 18 residues. Trimming cost V 4 bases and J 0 bases, with 19 bases left between them. The germline gives CDR1 MGHRA, CDR2 YSYEKL. The DNA for the CDR3 is TGCGCCAGCAGCCCAAGAATATGGGAGCCACTAGCCAAAAACATTCAGTACTTC. This sequence encodes CASSPRIWEPLAKNIQYF.

The chain joins TRBV5-4 to TRBJ2-5; D might be TRBD2 (5 bases). Looked up from germline, CDR1 is SGHNT and CDR2 is YYREEE (reference sequence). The V end lost 2 bases, the J end lost 5 bases, and 13 bases lay between the germline ends. This CDR3 is built from 14 residues. CDR3 amino acids: CASSFRGIRETQYF. The DNA of the CDR3 is TGTGCCAGCAGCTTTCGGGGAATCCGGGAGACCCAGTACTTC.

This chain joins TRBV6-5 and TRBJ2-1; D might be TRBD1 (5 bases). The CDR3 spans 13 residues. Trimming shortened V by 6 bases and J by 9 bases, and 15 bases separated the two germline ends. Germline V gives CDR1 MNHEY, CDR2 SVGAGI. The DNA of the CDR3 is TGTGCCAGCAGGGACACGGTTAGGAGTGAGCAGTTCTTC. Translation: CASRDTVRSEQFF.

The rearrangement joins TRBV4-1 to TRBJ1-2, with D maybe TRBD1 (6 bases). Germline CDR1 is MGHRA and CDR2 is YSYEKL. The V end lost 0 bases, the J end lost 4 bases, and 12 bases lay between the germline ends. This CDR3 has 15 amino acids. The CDR3 nucleotides read TGCGCCAGCAGCCAAGAGGGGGCGAGAACCTATGGCTACACCTTC. This gives the protein CASSQEGARTYGYTF.

V gene TRBV7-2 combines with J gene TRBJ2-3, with 8 nucleotides matching TRBD2. V lost 3 bases and J lost 4; bases outside the gene matches: 3. Germline CDR1 SGHTA, CDR2 FQGNSA. The CDR3 length is 14 residues. Written as DNA, the CDR3 is TGTGCCAGCAGCTTCGGACTAGCATCAGATACGCAGTATTTT. As protein: CASSFGLASDTQYF.

Comments on this clone: Additional DNA sequences in this sample encode the identical CDR3. The V call is TRBV19, the J call TRBJ2-2; maybe TRBD2 (5 bases). Trimming removed 6 bases from V and 5 bases from J, with 10 bases in between. Germline V gives CDR1 LNHDA, CDR2 SQIVND (reference sequence). The length of the CDR3 is 13 residues. The CDR3 loop reads CASRITGTGELFF. The CDR3 DNA follows: TGTGCCAGTAGGATTACGGGGACCGGGGAGCTGTTTTTT.